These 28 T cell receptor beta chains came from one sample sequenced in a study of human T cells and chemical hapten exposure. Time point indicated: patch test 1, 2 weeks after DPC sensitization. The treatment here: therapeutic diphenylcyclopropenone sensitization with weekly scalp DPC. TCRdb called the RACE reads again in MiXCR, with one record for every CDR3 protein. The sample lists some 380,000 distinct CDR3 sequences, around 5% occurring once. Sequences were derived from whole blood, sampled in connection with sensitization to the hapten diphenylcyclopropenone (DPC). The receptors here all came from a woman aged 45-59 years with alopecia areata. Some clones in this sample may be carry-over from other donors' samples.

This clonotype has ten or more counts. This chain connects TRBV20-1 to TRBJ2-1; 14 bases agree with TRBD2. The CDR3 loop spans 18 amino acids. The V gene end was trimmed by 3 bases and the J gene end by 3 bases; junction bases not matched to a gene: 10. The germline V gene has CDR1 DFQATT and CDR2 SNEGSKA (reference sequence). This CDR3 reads CSARPTGTSGGSYNEQFF. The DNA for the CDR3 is TGCAGTGCTAGGCCCACCGGGACTAGCGGGGGTAGCTACAATGAGCAGTTCTTC.

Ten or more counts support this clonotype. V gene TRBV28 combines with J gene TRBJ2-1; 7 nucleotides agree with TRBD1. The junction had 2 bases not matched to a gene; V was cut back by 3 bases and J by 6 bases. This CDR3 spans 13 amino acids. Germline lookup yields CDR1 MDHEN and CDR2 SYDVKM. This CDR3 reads CASSFYRGNEQFF. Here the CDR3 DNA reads TGTGCCAGCAGTTTTTACAGGGGCAATGAGCAGTTCTTC. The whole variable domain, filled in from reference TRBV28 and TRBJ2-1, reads DVKVTQSSRYLVKRTGEKVFLECVQDMDHENMFWYRQDPGLGLRLIYFSYDVKMKEKGDIPEGYSVSREKKERFSLILESASTNQTSMYLCASSFYRGNEQFFGPGTRLTVL.

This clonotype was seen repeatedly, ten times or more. The CDR3 spells CASSLGQTNTEAFF. In DNA form, the CDR3 reads TGCGCCAGCAGCTTGGGACAGACTAACACTGAAGCTTTCTTT. The chain uses TRBV5-1 and TRBJ1-1, with D perhaps matching TRBD1 (5 bases). Germline lookup yields CDR1 SGHRS and CDR2 YFSETQ. This CDR3 is 14 amino acids long. The V end was cut by 0 bases, the J end by 2 bases, with 8 bases between. The whole variable domain, filled in from reference TRBV5-1 and TRBJ1-1, reads KAGVTQTPRYLIKTRGQQVTLSCSPISGHRSVSWYQQTPGQGLQFLFEYFSETQRNKGNFPGRFSGRQFSNSRSEMNVSTLELGDSALYLCASSLGQTNTEAFFGQGTRLTVV.

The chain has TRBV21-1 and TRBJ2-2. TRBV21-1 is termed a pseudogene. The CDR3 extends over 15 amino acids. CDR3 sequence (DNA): TGTGCCAGCAGCAAAATAAAGACCCCGAGCGGGGAGCTGTTTTTT. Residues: CASSKIKTPSGELFF.

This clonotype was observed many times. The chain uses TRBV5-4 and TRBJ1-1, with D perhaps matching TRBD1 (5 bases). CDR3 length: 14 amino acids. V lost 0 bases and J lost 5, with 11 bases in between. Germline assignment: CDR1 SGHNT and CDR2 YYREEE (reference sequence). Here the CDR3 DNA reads TGTGCCAGCAGCTTGGATGGGGGGGAAACTGAAGCTTTCTTT. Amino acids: CASSLDGGETEAFF.

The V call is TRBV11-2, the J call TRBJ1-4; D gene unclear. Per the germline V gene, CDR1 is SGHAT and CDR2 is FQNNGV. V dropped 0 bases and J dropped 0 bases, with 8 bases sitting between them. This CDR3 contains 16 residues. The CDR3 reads CASSLDRAATNEKLFF. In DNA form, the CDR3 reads TGTGCCAGCAGCTTAGATCGGGCGGCAACTAATGAAAAACTGTTTTTT.

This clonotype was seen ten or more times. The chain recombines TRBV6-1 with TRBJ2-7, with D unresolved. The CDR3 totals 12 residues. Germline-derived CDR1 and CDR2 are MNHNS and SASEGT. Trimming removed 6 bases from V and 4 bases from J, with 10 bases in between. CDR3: CASSTLGYEQYF. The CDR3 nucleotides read TGTGCCAGCAGCACGTTGGGATACGAGCAGTACTTC.

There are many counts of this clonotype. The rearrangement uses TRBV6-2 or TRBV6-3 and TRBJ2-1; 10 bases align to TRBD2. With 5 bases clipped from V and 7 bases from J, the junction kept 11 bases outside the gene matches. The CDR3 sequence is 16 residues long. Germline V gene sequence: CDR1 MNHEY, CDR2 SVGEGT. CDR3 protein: CASSNLPAGGGNEQFF. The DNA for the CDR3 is TGTGCCAGCAGTAACTTGCCAGCGGGAGGGGGAAATGAGCAGTTCTTC.

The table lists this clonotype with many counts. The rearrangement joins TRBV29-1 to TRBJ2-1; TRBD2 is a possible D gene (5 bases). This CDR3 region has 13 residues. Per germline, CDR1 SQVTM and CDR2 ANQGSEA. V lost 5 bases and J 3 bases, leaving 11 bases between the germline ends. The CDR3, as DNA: TGCAGCGTTCGGGGAGAGTTCTACAATGAGCAGTTCTTC. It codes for CSVRGEFYNEQFF.

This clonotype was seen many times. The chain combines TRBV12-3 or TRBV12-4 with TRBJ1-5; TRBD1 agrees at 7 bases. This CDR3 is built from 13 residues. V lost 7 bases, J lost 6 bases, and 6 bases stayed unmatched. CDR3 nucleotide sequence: TGTGCCAGCAAACCAGGGGGGGCTCAGCCCCAGCATTTT. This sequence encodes CASKPGGAQPQHF.

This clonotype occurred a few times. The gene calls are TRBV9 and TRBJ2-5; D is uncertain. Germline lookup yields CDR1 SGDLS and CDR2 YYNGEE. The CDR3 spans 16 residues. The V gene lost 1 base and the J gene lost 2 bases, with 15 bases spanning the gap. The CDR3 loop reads CASSVSQLNTQETQYF. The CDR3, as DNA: TGTGCCAGCAGCGTATCCCAGCTAAACACTCAAGAGACCCAGTACTTC.

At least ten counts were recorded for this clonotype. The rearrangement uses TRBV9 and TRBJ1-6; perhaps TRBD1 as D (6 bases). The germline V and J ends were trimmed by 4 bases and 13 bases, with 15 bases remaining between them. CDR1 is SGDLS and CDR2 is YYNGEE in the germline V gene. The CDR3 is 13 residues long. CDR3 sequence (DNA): TGTGCCAGCAGCCTCACAGGGATAGAGCCCCTCCACTTT. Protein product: CASSLTGIEPLHF.

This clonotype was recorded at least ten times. The DNA for the CDR3 is TGTGCCAGCAGCCAAGATTCAACTAATGAAAAACTGTTTTTT. Translating it yields CASSQDSTNEKLFF. This chain joins TRBV4-2 and TRBJ1-4; D is ambiguous. V was clipped by 0 bases and J by 0 bases, with 2 bases between them. The CDR3 totals 14 residues. Germline assignment: CDR1 LGHNA and CDR2 YNFKEQ.

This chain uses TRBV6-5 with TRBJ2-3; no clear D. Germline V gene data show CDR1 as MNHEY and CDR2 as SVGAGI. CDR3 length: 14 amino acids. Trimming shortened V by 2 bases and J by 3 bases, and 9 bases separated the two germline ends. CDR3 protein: CASSYASRTDTQYF. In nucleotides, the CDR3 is TGTGCCAGCAGTTACGCATCTCGGACAGATACGCAGTATTTT.

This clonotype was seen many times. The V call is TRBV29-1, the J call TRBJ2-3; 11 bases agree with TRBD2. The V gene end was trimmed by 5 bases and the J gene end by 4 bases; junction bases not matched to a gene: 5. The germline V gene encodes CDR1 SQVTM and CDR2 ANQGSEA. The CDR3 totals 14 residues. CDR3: CSVLAGGTADTQYF. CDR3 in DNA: TGCAGCGTTTTAGCGGGAGGGACGGCAGATACGCAGTATTTT.

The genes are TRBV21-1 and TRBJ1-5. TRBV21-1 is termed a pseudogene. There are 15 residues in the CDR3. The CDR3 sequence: CASSKAAERHQPQHF. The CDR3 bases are TGTGCCAGCAGCAAAGCGGCAGAAAGGCATCAGCCCCAGCATTTT.

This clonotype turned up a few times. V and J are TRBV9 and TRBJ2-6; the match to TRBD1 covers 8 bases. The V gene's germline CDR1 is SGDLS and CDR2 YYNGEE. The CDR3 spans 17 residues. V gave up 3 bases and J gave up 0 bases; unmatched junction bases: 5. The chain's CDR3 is CASSGDRFSSGANVLTF. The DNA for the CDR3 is TGTGCCAGCAGCGGGGACAGGTTTAGCTCTGGGGCCAACGTCCTGACTTTC.

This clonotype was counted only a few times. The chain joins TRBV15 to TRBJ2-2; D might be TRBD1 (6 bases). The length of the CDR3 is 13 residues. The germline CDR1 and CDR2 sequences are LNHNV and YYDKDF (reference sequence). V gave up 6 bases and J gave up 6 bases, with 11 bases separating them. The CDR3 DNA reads TGTGCCACCAGTCAGGGGCGGGCCGGGGAGCTGTTTTTT. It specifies CATSQGRAGELFF. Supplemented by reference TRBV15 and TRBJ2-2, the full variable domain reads DAMVIQNPRYQVTQFGKPVTLSCSQTLNHNVMYWYQQKSSQAPKLLFHYYDKDFNNEADTPDNFQSRRPNTSFCFLDIRSPGLGDTAMYLCATSQGRAGELFFGEGSRLTVL.

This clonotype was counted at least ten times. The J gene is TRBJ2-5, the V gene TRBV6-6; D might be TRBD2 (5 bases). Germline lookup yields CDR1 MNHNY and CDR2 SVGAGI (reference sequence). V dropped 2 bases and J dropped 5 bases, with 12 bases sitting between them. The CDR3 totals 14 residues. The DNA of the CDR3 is TGTGCCAGCAGTTACGTGGCAGGCGGGGAGACCCAGTACTTC. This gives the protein CASSYVAGGETQYF.

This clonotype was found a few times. This chain's CDR3 is CSAYSGEMSYEQYF. The CDR3 DNA reads TGCAGTGCTTATAGCGGGGAGATGTCCTACGAGCAGTACTTC. The V and J genes are TRBV20-1 and TRBJ2-7; 8 bases line up with TRBD2. Germline lookup yields CDR1 DFQATT and CDR2 SNEGSKA (reference sequence). The J segment lost 1 base and the V segment lost 5 bases, leaving 7 bases of the junction unmatched. This CDR3 is built from 14 residues.

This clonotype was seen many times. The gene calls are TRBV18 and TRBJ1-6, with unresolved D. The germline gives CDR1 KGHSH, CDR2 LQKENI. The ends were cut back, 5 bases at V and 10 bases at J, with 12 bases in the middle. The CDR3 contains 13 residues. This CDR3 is CASSDWPDSPLHF. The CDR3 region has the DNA TGTGCCAGCTCAGACTGGCCAGACTCACCCCTCCACTTT.

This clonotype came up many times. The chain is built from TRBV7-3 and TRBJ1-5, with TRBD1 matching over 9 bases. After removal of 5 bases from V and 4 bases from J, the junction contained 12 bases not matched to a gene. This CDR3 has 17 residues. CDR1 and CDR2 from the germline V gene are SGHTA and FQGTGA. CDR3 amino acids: CASSPTPVQGANQPQHF. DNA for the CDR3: TGTGCCAGCAGCCCGACTCCTGTACAGGGGGCAAATCAGCCCCAGCATTTT.

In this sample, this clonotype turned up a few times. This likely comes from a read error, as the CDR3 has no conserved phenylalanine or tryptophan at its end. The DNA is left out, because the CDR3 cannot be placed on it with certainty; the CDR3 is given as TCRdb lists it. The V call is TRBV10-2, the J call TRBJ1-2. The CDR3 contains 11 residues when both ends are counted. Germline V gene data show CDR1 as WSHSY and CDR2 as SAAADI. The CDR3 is CASSESLPKLI.

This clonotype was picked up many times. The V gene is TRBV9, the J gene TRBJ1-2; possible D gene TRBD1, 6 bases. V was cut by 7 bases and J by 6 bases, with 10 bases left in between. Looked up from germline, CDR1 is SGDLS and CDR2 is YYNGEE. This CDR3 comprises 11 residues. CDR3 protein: CASLSGDGYTF. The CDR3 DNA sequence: TGTGCCAGCCTGTCAGGGGATGGCTACACCTTC.

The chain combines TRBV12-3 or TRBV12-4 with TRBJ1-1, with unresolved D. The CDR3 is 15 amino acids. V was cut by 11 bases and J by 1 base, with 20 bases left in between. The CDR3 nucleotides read TGTGCCTGCTCAGACCCCATCCGCGGGAACACTGAAGCTTTCTTT. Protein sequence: CACSDPIRGNTEAFF.

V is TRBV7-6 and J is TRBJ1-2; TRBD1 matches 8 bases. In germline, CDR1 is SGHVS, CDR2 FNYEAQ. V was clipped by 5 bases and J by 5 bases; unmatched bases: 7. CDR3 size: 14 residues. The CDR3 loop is CASSPGTGDYGYTF. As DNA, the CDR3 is TGTGCCAGCAGCCCCGGGACAGGCGATTATGGCTACACCTTC.

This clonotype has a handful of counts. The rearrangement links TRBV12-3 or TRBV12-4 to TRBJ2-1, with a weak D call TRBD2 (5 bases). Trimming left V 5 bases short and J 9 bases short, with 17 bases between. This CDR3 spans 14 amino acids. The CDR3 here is CASSPLIGSGEQFF. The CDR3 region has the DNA TGTGCCAGCAGTCCCCTCATTGGGAGTGGTGAGCAGTTCTTC.

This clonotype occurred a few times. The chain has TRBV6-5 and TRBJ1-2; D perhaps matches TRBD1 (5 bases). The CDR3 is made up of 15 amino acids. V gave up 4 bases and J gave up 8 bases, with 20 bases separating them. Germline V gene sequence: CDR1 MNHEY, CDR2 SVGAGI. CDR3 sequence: CASSSQSGGGEGYTF. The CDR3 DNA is TGTGCCAGCAGTTCCCAATCCGGGGGAGGCGAGGGCTACACCTTC.